The present T cell receptor beta chain was sequenced within a study of OX40 agonist ivuxolimab in advanced cancers. Study-wide context: Allowance was made for prior anti-PD-1, anti-PD-L1 or anti-CTLA-4 therapy, and around 41% had some.

As concerns this clone: Its antigen is not identified.

Exclusion applied to patients with autoimmune disease history or systemic immunosuppression. Profiled with immunoSEQ multiplex PCR; TCRdb holds only in-frame clones, not every one. The table lists about 84,000 clones, over 85% of them singletons. Overall study results and limits: Mean expanded clone counts were higher in CD8+ than CD4+ T cells. Antigens targeted by the expanded peripheral T cells were not determined.

Germline values: CDR1 MNHEY, CDR2 SMNVEV (reference sequence). The J segment lost 1 base and the V segment lost 2 bases, leaving 4 bases of the junction unmatched. The CDR3 runs to 16 residues. This sequence was found in an adult with an advanced solid tumor such as melanoma, head and neck, liver or kidney cancer. The rearrangement joins TRBV27 to TRBJ2-1, with TRBD2 matching 8 bases. The sequencing used CD4+ or CD8+ T cells sorted from blood, collected in a trial of the OX40 agonist ivuxolimab. This CDR3 is CASSLSGRVSYNEQFF. The CDR3 bases are TGTGCCAGCAGTTTAAGCGGGAGAGTTTCCTACAATGAGCAGTTCTTC.